These 12 T cell receptor beta chains originate from one sample sequenced in a study of CD8+CD57+ T cells in acquired aplastic anemia. TCR beta VDJ and CDR3 profiles were obtained from a genomic DNA template. A single record per CDR3 protein comes from TCRdb applying MiXCR to the reads. The table lists 110,000 or so distinct CDR3 sequences, 45% to 60% of them singletons. The authors sequenced patients whose flow cytometry had shown CD8+CD57+ cell expansion. Sequenced: sorted CD4+, CD8+, or CD8+CD57+ T cells (not recorded which) from PBMCs. The receptors were sampled from a human donor with aplastic anemia.

In this sample, this clonotype turned up a few times. The chain employs TRBV11-2 and TRBJ2-1; 9 bases are a match to TRBD2. V trimming: 1 base; J trimming: 6 bases; junction bases outside the gene matches: 10. There are 17 residues in the CDR3. Per the germline V gene, CDR1 is SGHAT and CDR2 is FQNNGV. CDR3 nucleotides: TGTGCCAGCAGCTTAGGCCGGGTAGCGGGAGTCTCCAATGAGCAGTTCTTC. Translation: CASSLGRVAGVSNEQFF. The full variable domain, completed using reference TRBV11-2 and TRBJ2-1, is EAGVAQSPRYKIIEKRQSVAFWCNPISGHATLYWYQQILGQGPKLLIQFQNNGVVDDSQLPKDRFSAERLKGVDSTLKIQPAKLEDSAVYLCASSLGRVAGVSNEQFFGPGTRLTVL.

CDR3 region: CASSESEGIMPQHF. The CDR3 DNA follows: TGCGCCAGCAGTGAGTCGGAGGGAATCATGCCCCAGCATTTT. The V and J genes are TRBV10-2 and TRBJ1-5; D is uncertain. V dropped 0 bases and J dropped 9 bases, with 12 bases sitting between them. Per germline, CDR1 WSHSY and CDR2 SAAADI. The CDR3 covers 14 residues.

Only one count was recorded for this clonotype. The rearrangement links TRBV29-1 to TRBJ2-1; 8 bases map to TRBD2. The CDR3 extends over 16 amino acids. The germline V gene has CDR1 SQVTM and CDR2 ANQGSEA. Unmatched junction bases numbered 14, after V lost 3 bases and J lost 7 bases. The CDR3 is CSVDQREPFVSNEQFF. The DNA of the CDR3 is TGCAGCGTTGACCAGCGGGAGCCTTTCGTTTCGAATGAGCAGTTCTTC.

This chain links TRBV24-1 with TRBJ2-1, with TRBD2 matching over 8 bases. Per germline, CDR1 KGHDR and CDR2 SFDVKD. The ends lost 5 bases at V and 8 bases at J; junction bases unmatched: 10. The CDR3 sequence is 15 residues long. The DNA for the CDR3 is TGTGCCACCAGTGTAGGGACTAGAAGTCGCGATGAGCAGTTCTTC. Protein product: CATSVGTRSRDEQFF.

The V call is TRBV2, the J call TRBJ1-1; 8 bases are a match to TRBD1. Germline V lookup: CDR1 SNHLY, CDR2 FYNNEI. CDR3 length: 13 amino acids. The junction had 4 bases not matched to a gene; V was cut back by 6 bases and J by 4 bases. The chain's CDR3 is CASSEDRVTEAFF. CDR3 sequence (DNA): TGTGCCAGCAGCGAGGACAGGGTCACTGAAGCTTTCTTT.

This clonotype was seen a handful of times. The chain carries TRBV19 and TRBJ2-2, with a tentative D call TRBD1 (5 bases). The V gene lost 7 bases and the J gene lost 3 bases, with 9 bases spanning the gap. The CDR3 length is 13 residues. CDR1 and CDR2 from the germline V gene are LNHDA and SQIVND (reference sequence). Here the CDR3 DNA reads TGTGCCAGTACCATCAGGGACACCGGGGAGCTGTTTTTT. Translating it yields CASTIRDTGELFF.

The rearrangement links TRBV7-6 to TRBJ2-1, with 7 bases identical to TRBD2. Trimming took 2 bases from V and 7 from J; bases not matched to a gene: 8. The CDR3 totals 15 residues. Germline values: CDR1 SGHVS, CDR2 FNYEAQ. CDR3 in DNA: TGTGCCAGCAGCTTATCGCGGGACGGGAGGAATGAGCAGTTCTTC. Translating gives CASSLSRDGRNEQFF.

This clonotype has a handful of counts. This chain joins TRBV10-3 and TRBJ2-7, with 7 bases identical to TRBD1. Looked up from germline, CDR1 is ENHRY and CDR2 is SYGVKD. V lost 7 bases and J lost 2; bases outside the gene matches: 8. The CDR3 totals 14 residues. In nucleotides, the CDR3 is TGTGCCATCACCGAGACAGGGACCACCTACGAGCAGTACTTC. Translation gives CAITETGTTYEQYF.

There are many counts of this clonotype. This chain joins TRBV7-6 and TRBJ2-2, with a tentative D call TRBD2 (6 bases). Germline V CDR1 and CDR2: SGHVS, FNYEAQ. The CDR3 spans 12 residues. V lost 5 bases and J 6 bases, leaving 7 bases between the germline ends. The CDR3, as DNA: TGTGCCAGCAGCCCTAGCGCCGGGGAGCTGTTTTTT. This sequence encodes CASSPSAGELFF.

The gene calls are TRBV3-1 and TRBJ2-1; 9 bases match TRBD2. Germline V lookup: CDR1 LGHDT, CDR2 YNNKEL (reference sequence). V lost 3 bases and J lost 2; bases outside the gene matches: 2. The CDR3 totals 15 residues. The CDR3 loop reads CASSQTSGAYNEQFF. Here the CDR3 DNA reads TGTGCCAGCAGCCAGACTAGCGGAGCCTACAATGAGCAGTTCTTC.

The V call is TRBV27, the J call TRBJ2-7; perhaps TRBD2 as D (6 bases). With 6 bases removed from V and 7 bases from J, the gap between germline ends came to 13 bases. The CDR3 runs 12 residues. CDR1 is MNHEY, CDR2 SMNVEV, per germline (reference sequence). As DNA, the CDR3 is TGTGCCAGCAGGCACGGGGGTAGGGAGCAGTACTTC. Residues: CASRHGGREQYF.

The gene calls are TRBV6-5 and TRBJ2-1; D may be TRBD2 (6 bases). This CDR3 contains 14 residues. V was shortened by 2 bases and J by 1 base, with 6 bases between the two germline ends. Germline V CDR1 and CDR2: MNHEY, SVGAGI. This CDR3 is CASSYSGSYNEQFF. CDR3 sequence (DNA): TGTGCCAGCAGTTACAGCGGGTCCTACAATGAGCAGTTCTTC.